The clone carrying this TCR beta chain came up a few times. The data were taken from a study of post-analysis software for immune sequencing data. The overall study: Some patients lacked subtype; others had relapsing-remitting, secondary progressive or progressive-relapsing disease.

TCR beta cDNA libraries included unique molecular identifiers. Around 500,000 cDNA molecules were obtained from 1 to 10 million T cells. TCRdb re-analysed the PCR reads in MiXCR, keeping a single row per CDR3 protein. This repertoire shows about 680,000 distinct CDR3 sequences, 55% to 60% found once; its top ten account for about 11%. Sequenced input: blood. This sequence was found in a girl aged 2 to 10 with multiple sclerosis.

In nucleotides, the CDR3 is TGTGCCAGCAGTTTCGTTCGCGGGGTTAGCACAGATACGCAGTATTTT. Translation: CASSFVRGVSTDTQYF. The V and J genes are TRBV27 and TRBJ2-3, with D perhaps matching TRBD2 (6 bases). The V end was cut by 3 bases, the J end by 0 bases, with 13 bases between. There are 16 residues in the CDR3. Germline CDR1 is MNHEY and CDR2 is SMNVEV (reference sequence).